This T cell receptor (beta chain) derives from a study of OX40 agonist ivuxolimab in advanced cancers. Study background: Prior checkpoint blockade (anti-PD-1, anti-PD-L1 or anti-CTLA-4) was permitted; roughly 40% had it.

Profiling relied on immunoSEQ multiplex PCR, and the TCRdb table lists in-frame clones only, not all of them. The data hold about 48,000 clones, with approximately 90% observed a single time. The CDR3 length is 14 residues. Germline loops: CDR1 MNHNS, CDR2 SASEGT. The trim removed 4 bases at V and 3 bases at J, leaving 3 bases unmatched. This receptor was identified in an adult with an advanced solid tumor such as melanoma, head and neck, liver or kidney cancer. Here the sequenced sample was CD4+ or CD8+ T cells sorted from blood, taken in a trial of the OX40 agonist ivuxolimab. V is TRBV6-1 and J is TRBJ2-3; 8 bases map to TRBD1. CDR3 bases: TGTGCCAGCAGTGCCCGACAGGGGACAGATACGCAGTATTTT. Amino acids: CASSARQGTDTQYF.